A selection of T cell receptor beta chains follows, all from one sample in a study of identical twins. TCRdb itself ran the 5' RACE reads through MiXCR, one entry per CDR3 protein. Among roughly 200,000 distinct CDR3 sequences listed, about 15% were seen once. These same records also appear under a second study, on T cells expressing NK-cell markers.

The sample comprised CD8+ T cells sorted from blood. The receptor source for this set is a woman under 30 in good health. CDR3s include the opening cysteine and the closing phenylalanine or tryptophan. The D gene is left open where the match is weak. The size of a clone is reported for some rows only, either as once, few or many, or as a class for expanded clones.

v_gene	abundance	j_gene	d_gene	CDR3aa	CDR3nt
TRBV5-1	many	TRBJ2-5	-	CASSLGSFQETQYF	TGCGCCAGCAGCTTGGGGTCCTTCCAAGAGACCCAGTACTTC
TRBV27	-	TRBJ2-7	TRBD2	CASSLSGNSYEQYF	TGTGCCAGCAGTCTTAGCGGGAACTCCTACGAGCAGTACTTC
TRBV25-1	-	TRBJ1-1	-	CASSGDPREAFF	TGTGCCAGCAGTGGAGACCCTCGAGAAGCTTTCTTT
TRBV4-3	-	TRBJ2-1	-	CASSQDGALNEQFF	TGCGCCAGCAGCCAAGATGGGGCCCTTAATGAGCAGTTCTTC
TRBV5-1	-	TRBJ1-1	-	CASSLRWNTEAFF	TGCGCCAGCAGCTTGCGGTGGAACACTGAAGCTTTCTTT
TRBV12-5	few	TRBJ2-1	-	CASGLPQAAWAGFYNEQFF	TGTGCTAGTGGTTTGCCGCAAGCTGCCTGGGCCGGATTTTACAATGAGCAGTTCTTC
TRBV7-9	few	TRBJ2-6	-	CASSMTRDGANVLTF	TGTGCCAGCAGCATGACTAGAGATGGGGCCAACGTCCTGACTTTC
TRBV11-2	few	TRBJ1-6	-	CASSLDHSPLHF	TGTGCCAGCAGCTTAGATCATTCACCCCTCCACTTT
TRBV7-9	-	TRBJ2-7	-	CASSQNVGQIYEQYF	TGTGCCAGCAGCCAAAACGTAGGACAGATCTACGAGCAGTACTTC
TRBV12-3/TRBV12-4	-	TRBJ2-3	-	CASSRHTQYF	TGTGCCAGCAGTCGACATACGCAGTATTTT
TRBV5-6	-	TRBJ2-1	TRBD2	CASSLIPSGRINEQFF	TGTGCCAGCAGCTTGATTCCTAGCGGGAGAATAAATGAGCAGTTCTTC
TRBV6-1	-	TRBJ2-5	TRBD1	CASRDRSYKTQYF	TGTGCCAGCAGGGACAGGTCCTATAAAACCCAGTACTTC
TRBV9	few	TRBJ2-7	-	CASSEGISYEQYF	TGTGCCAGCAGCGAAGGCATCTCCTACGAGCAGTACTTC
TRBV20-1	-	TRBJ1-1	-	CSADRGGPEAFF	TGCAGTGCCGACCGGGGGGGACCTGAAGCTTTCTTT
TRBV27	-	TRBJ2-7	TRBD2	CASTASGGPQSYEQYF	TGTGCCAGCACCGCTAGCGGGGGGCCCCAGTCCTACGAGCAGTACTTC
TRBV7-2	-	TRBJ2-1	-	CASSWQWVGENEQFF	TGTGCCAGCAGCTGGCAATGGGTGGGGGAGAATGAGCAGTTCTTC
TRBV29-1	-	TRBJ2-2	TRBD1	CSGTGTGFGELFF	TGCAGCGGGACCGGGACAGGGTTCGGGGAGCTGTTTTTT
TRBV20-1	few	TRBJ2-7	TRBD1	CSADRGDDEQYF	TGCAGTGCGGACAGGGGAGACGACGAGCAGTACTTC
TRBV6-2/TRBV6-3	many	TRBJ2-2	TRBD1	CASSALRDRANTGELFF	TGTGCCAGCAGCGCACTGAGGGACAGGGCGAACACCGGGGAGCTGTTTTTT
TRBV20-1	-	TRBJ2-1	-	CSSIPGTSYNEQFF	TGCAGTTCCATTCCGGGGACCAGCTACAATGAGCAGTTCTTC
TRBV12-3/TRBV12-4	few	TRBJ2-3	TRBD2	CASSTGLAGTTDTQYF	TGTGCCAGCAGCACGGGACTAGCGGGAACTACAGATACGCAGTATTTT
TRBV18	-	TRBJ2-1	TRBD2	CASSPNQSGRVGNEQFF	TGTGCCAGCTCACCTAACCAAAGCGGGAGAGTGGGGAATGAGCAGTTCTTC
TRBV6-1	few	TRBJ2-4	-	CASSGPVAKNIQYF	TGTGCCAGCAGTGGTCCAGTAGCCAAAAACATTCAGTACTTC
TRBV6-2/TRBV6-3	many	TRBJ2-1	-	CASSDRDYNEQFF	TGTGCCAGCAGTGACCGGGACTACAATGAGCAGTTCTTC
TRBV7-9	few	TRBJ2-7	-	CASSTRRVYEQYF	TGTGCCAGCAGCACCAGGCGGGTCTACGAGCAGTACTTC
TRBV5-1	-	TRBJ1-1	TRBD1	CASTEGTGDSRRAFF	TGCGCCAGCACCGAGGGGACAGGGGATTCGAGGCGGGCTTTCTTT
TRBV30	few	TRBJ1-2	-	CAWKKARGYTF	TGTGCCTGGAAAAAGGCTCGAGGCTACACCTTC
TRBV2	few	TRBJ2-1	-	CASSAYRVIGRDNEQFF	TGTGCCAGCAGTGCCTACAGGGTAATAGGGAGGGACAATGAGCAGTTCTTC
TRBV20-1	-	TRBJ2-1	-	CSAISAINEQFF	TGCAGTGCTATTAGCGCGATCAATGAGCAGTTCTTC
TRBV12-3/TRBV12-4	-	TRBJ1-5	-	CASSPQSNQPQHF	TGTGCCAGCAGCCCTCAAAGCAATCAGCCCCAGCATTTT
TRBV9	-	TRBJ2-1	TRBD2	CASSVAGGALYNEQFF	TGTGCCAGCAGCGTAGCCGGGGGGGCCTTATACAATGAGCAGTTCTTC
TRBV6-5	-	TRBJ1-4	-	CASSYSEEFGEKLFF	TGTGCCAGCAGTTACTCGGAGGAGTTTGGTGAAAAACTGTTTTTT
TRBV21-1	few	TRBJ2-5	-	CASSKRVGGVSRVQETQYF	TGTGCCAGCAGCAAAAGGGTGGGAGGGGTCAGCCGTGTCCAAGAGACCCAGTACTTC
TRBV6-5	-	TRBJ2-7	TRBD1	CASSYLDRASYEQYF	TGTGCCAGCAGTTACCTGGACAGGGCCTCCTACGAGCAGTACTTC
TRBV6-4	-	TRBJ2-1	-	CASTALEGQTNEQFF	TGTGCCAGCACGGCCTTAGAGGGCCAGACCAATGAGCAGTTCTTC
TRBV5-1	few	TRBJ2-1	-	CASSLAKYNEQFF	TGCGCCAGCAGCTTGGCCAAGTACAATGAGCAGTTCTTC
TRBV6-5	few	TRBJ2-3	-	CASSSLPGAGDTQYF	TGTGCCAGCAGTTCCCTCCCGGGGGCGGGGGATACGCAGTATTTT
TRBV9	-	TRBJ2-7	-	CASSVDSIPTYEQYF	TGTGCCAGCAGCGTGGATTCAATCCCAACCTACGAGCAGTACTTC
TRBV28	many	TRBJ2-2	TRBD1	CASSFPTGGFGTGELFF	TGTGCCAGCAGTTTCCCCACAGGGGGCTTTGGCACCGGGGAGCTGTTTTTT
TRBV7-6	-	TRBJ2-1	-	CASQRQSYNEQFF	TGTGCCAGTCAACGCCAGAGTTACAATGAGCAGTTCTTC
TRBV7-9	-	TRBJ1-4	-	CASSLGTPLFF	TGTGCCAGCAGCTTAGGAACCCCACTGTTTTTT
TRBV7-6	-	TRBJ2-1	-	CASSPSVHYNEQFF	TGTGCCAGCAGCCCATCGGTCCACTACAATGAGCAGTTCTTC
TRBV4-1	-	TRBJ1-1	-	CASSQDARSGNTEAFF	TGCGCCAGCAGCCAAGATGCGCGCAGCGGGAACACTGAAGCTTTCTTT
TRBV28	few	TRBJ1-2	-	CASSSRSVGNYGYTF	TGTGCCAGCAGTTCCCGATCTGTGGGGAACTATGGCTACACCTTC
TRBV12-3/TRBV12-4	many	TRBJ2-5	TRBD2	CASSLGLAGEETQYF	TGTGCCAGCAGCCTTGGACTAGCGGGAGAAGAGACCCAGTACTTC
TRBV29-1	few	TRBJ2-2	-	CSVEEERGELFF	TGCAGCGTTGAAGAGGAGAGGGGGGAGCTGTTTTTT
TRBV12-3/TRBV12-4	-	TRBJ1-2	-	CASSEGAYGYTF	TGTGCCAGCAGCGAAGGGGCCTATGGCTACACCTTC
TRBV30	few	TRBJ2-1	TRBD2	CAWSVGTSGTDEQFF	TGTGCCTGGAGTGTAGGGACTAGCGGGACTGATGAGCAGTTCTTC
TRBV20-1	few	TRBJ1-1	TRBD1	CSARGAGGKGTEAFF	TGCAGTGCTAGGGGAGCAGGGGGCAAGGGCACTGAAGCTTTCTTT
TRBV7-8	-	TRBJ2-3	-	CASSPWTGTDTQYF	TGTGCCAGCAGCCCATGGACAGGCACAGATACGCAGTATTTT
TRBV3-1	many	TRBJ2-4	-	CASSQVGEAKNIQYF	TGTGCCAGCAGCCAAGTGGGAGAGGCCAAAAACATTCAGTACTTC
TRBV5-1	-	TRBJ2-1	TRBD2	CASKDGGDNEQFF	TGCGCCAGCAAAGACGGGGGGGACAATGAGCAGTTCTTC